Each of the 10 T cell receptor beta chains below was sequenced from the same sample in a study of shared clonotypes between healthy human individuals. TCRdb keeps only in-frame clones here, not all; method: immunoSEQ multiplex PCR. Found here are around 700,000 clones, about three quarters of them singletons; the top ten hold around 2%. Material: memory CD4+ T cells sorted from blood. The subset: CD45RA-negative fraction. All receptors come from a woman aged 30 to 39 in good health.

Points on this clone: This CDR3 is also generated by other DNA sequences in the sample. This chain links TRBV6-1 with TRBJ2-7, with D hard to call. The CDR3 consists of 14 residues. Germline V gene lookup returns CDR1 MNHNS and CDR2 SASEGT. Trimming removed 3 bases at V and 4 bases at J, with 13 bases between. CDR3 sequence reads: CASSEDIRSYEQYF. The CDR3 nucleotides are TGTGCCAGCAGTGAGGATATAAGATCTTACGAGCAGTACTTC.

The chain carries TRBV7-8 and TRBJ2-7; D might be TRBD1 or TRBD2, each matching 7 bases. The V gene's germline CDR1 is SGHVS and CDR2 FQNEAQ. The ends were cut back, 5 bases at V and 3 bases at J, with 14 bases in the middle. This CDR3 comprises 14 residues. The CDR3 bases are TGTGCCAGCAGCCGTCAGCGGGACAGCTACGAGCAGTACTTC. Translating it yields CASSRQRDSYEQYF.

V usage is TRBV28 and J usage is TRBJ1-2; D is unresolved. The CDR3 totals 12 residues. With 6 bases removed from V and 1 base from J, the gap between germline ends came to 6 bases. Germline V lookup: CDR1 MDHEN, CDR2 SYDVKM. CDR3 nucleotide sequence: TGTGCCAGCAGAACAAGTAACTATGGCTACACCTTC. Its translation is CASRTSNYGYTF.

This chain connects TRBV7-9 to TRBJ1-1; D ambiguous. V lost 4 bases and J 1 base, leaving 10 bases between the germline ends. The CDR3 consists of 14 residues. Germline V gene lookup returns CDR1 SEHNR and CDR2 FQNEAQ (reference sequence). The CDR3 sequence: CASSYFTANTEAFF. The CDR3 DNA is TGTGCCAGCAGCTATTTCACAGCGAACACTGAAGCTTTCTTT.

This chain uses TRBV27 with TRBJ2-5; 12 positions match TRBD2. CDR3 length equals 15 residues. Germline V gene lookup returns CDR1 MNHEY and CDR2 SMNVEV (reference sequence). The ends lost 5 bases at V and 5 bases at J; junction bases unmatched: 6. The CDR3 loop is CASSTPTSGSETQYF. The DNA for the CDR3 is TGTGCCAGCAGTACTCCGACTAGCGGGAGCGAGACCCAGTACTTC.

The chain uses TRBV6-5 and TRBJ2-7; 7 nucleotides agree with TRBD1. The germline gives CDR1 MNHEY, CDR2 SVGAGI. The CDR3 totals 13 residues. With V trimmed by 8 bases and J by 3 bases, 7 bases remained unmatched. The DNA of the CDR3 is TGTGCCAGCGGAAGGGACAGTAACTACGAGCAGTACTTC. Its translation is CASGRDSNYEQYF.

Notes on this clone: This same CDR3 is encoded by further DNA sequences in the sample. This chain links TRBV4-1 with TRBJ1-5; D possibly corresponds to TRBD1 (5 bases). CDR1 and CDR2 from the germline V gene are MGHRA and YSYEKL. The germline V and J ends were trimmed by 0 bases and 7 bases, with 10 bases remaining between them. This CDR3 has 14 amino acids. The CDR3: CASSQDPGNQPQHF. CDR3 nucleotides: TGCGCCAGCAGCCAAGATCCAGGGAACCAGCCCCAGCATTTT.

The J gene is TRBJ2-7, the V gene TRBV28; D is unresolved. Germline V gene lookup returns CDR1 MDHEN and CDR2 SYDVKM. The CDR3 sequence is 15 residues long. Deletions cut 5 bases from V and 3 bases from J, with 17 bases between. The CDR3 coding sequence is TGTGCCAGCAGTGCACACCGGGCCTTAAGCTACGAGCAGTACTTC. Amino acid sequence: CASSAHRALSYEQYF.

J is TRBJ2-3 and V is TRBV11-2; 12 bases align to TRBD2. Germline V gene sequence: CDR1 SGHAT, CDR2 FQNNGV. Germline trimming cut 0 bases from V and 0 bases from J; bases unmatched to any gene: 10. The CDR3 sequence is 20 residues long. CDR3 nucleotides: TGTGCCAGCAGCTTAGAACCGAGGCTAGCGGGAGGGATTAGCACAGATACGCAGTATTTT. Protein: CASSLEPRLAGGISTDTQYF.

V usage is TRBV5-1 and J usage is TRBJ2-7; D is possibly TRBD2 (6 bases). The CDR3 consists of 14 residues. Between the trimmed V and J ends, which lost 1 base and 5 bases, there was a span of 13 bases. The germline V gene has CDR1 SGHRS and CDR2 YFSETQ. In DNA form, the CDR3 reads TGCGCCAGCAGCTTGTGGGGCGGCGGGGACGAGCAGTACTTC. The encoded protein is CASSLWGGGDEQYF.